This TCR beta chain was obtained from a study of T cell responses to AZD1222 COVID-19 vaccine. Comment on this clone: Its antigen is unidentified.

Generated by immunoSEQ multiplex PCR, the TCRdb table keeps only in-frame clones and is missing some. The sample yields approximately 200,000 clones, 94% seen once. This CDR3 is built from 17 residues. Germline CDR1 and CDR2: MNHNS and SASEGT. The trim removed 3 bases at V and 13 bases at J, leaving 18 bases unmatched. The study, taken as a whole, reports: A reported finding is that nearly half of spike-specific TCRs target unmutated variant regions.

The V call is TRBV6-1, the J call TRBJ1-6, with 7 bases lining up with TRBD1. Source: peripheral blood, taken on day 0 of AZD1222 vaccination. This sequence originates from an adult in good health. The CDR3 DNA sequence: TGTGCCAGCAGTGACCCCACAGGGACAGCCAGAAGAGGTCCCCTCCACTTT. Its protein is CASSDPTGTARRGPLHF.